This T cell receptor beta chain was captured by sequencing in a study of human T cells and chemical hapten exposure. The overall study: Patients' scalps got diphenylcyclopropenone weekly throughout the roughly 25-week study.

Study-wide results and caveats: There was no change with DPC sensitization in TCRs above 1 in 1000 frequency.

This clonotype was recorded many times. Its antigen is as yet unknown. Time point specified: pre-sensitization, week 0. Treatment of the sample: therapeutic diphenylcyclopropenone sensitization with weekly scalp DPC. MiXCR was run by TCRdb on the RACE reads, yielding one entry per CDR3 protein. The sample lists some 110,000 distinct CDR3 sequences; roughly an eighth were seen once. The germline CDR1 and CDR2 sequences are SGHRS and YFSETQ. This CDR3 comprises 14 residues. With 4 bases removed from V and 6 bases from J, the gap between germline ends came to 11 bases. The starting material was whole blood, obtained in connection with sensitization to the hapten diphenylcyclopropenone (DPC). The TCR sequence derives from a woman aged 50 to 65 with alopecia areata. Some clones in this sample may be carry-over from other donors' samples. The V gene is TRBV5-1, the J gene TRBJ1-6, with unresolved D. The CDR3 coding sequence is TGCGCCAGCAGCGCTCGCTCCCTTAATTCACCCCTCCACTTT. As protein: CASSARSLNSPLHF.